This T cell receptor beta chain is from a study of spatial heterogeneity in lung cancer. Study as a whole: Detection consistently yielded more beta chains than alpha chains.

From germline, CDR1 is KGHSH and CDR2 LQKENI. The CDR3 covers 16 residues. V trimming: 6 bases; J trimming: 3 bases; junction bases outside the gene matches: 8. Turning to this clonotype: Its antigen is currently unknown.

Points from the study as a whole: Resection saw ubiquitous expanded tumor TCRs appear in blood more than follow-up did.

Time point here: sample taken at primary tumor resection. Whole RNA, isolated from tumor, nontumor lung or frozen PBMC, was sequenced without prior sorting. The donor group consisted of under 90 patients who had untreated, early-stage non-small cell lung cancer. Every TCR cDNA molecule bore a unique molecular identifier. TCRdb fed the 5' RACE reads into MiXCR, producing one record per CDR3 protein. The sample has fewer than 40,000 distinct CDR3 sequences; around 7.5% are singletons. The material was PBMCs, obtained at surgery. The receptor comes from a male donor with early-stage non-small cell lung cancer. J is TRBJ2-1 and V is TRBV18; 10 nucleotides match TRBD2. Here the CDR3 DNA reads TGTGCCAGCTCTTGGGTAGCGGGAGGTAACTACAATGAGCAGTTCTTC. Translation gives CASSWVAGGNYNEQFF.